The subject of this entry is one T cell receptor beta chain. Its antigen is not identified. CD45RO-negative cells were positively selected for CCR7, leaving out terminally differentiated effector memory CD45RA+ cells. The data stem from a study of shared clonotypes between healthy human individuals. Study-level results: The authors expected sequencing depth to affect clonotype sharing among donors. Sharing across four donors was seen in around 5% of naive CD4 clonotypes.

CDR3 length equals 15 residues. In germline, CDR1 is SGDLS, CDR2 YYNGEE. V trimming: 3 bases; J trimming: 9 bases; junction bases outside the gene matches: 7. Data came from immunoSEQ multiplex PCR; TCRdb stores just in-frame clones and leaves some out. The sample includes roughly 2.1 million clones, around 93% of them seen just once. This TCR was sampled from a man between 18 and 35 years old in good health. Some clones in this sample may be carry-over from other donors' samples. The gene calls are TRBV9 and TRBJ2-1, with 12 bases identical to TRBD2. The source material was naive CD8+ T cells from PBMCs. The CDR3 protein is CASSAHPSGRVEQFF. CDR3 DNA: TGTGCCAGCAGCGCCCATCCTAGCGGGAGGGTTGAGCAGTTCTTC.